This T cell receptor (beta chain) was recovered during a study of control samples from healthy donors and cancer patients. This clone occurred once. The V end was cut by 1 base, the J end by 5 bases, with 8 bases between. The CDR3 length is 13 residues. Germline V gene sequence: CDR1 LGHNA, CDR2 YSLEER. Produced via immunoSEQ multiplex PCR; TCRdb's table is partial and in-frame only. The sample holds about 86,000 clones, approximately 88% seen once. The sequence was obtained from a woman aged 45-60 years with colorectal cancer. The source material was PBMCs. The chain links TRBV4-3 to TRBJ1-1; D is uncertain. The CDR3 here is CASSQVAGTEAFF. In DNA form, the CDR3 reads TGCGCCAGCAGCCAAGTGGCGGGTACTGAAGCTTTCTTT.